The entry that follows covers one T cell receptor beta chain sequence. The target antigen is unknown. CDR1 MGHDK and CDR2 SYGVNS come from the germline V gene. V was clipped by 4 bases and J by 5 bases; unmatched bases: 2. The length of the CDR3 is 13 residues. This sample is drawn from a study of shared clonotypes between healthy human individuals. Overall study findings and caveats: Large sequencing depth failed to make sorted-subset sequencing complete, rarefaction showed.

Profiled with immunoSEQ multiplex PCR; TCRdb holds only in-frame clones, not every one. The sample has about 820,000 clones; over 90% are singletons. CD45RO-negative, CCR7-selected cells formed the naive CD8 fraction, which excluded terminally differentiated effector memory CD45RA+ cells. Sequenced: naive CD8+ T cells sorted from blood. This TCR was recovered from a man in his thirties or forties in good health. The rearrangement joins TRBV25-1 to TRBJ1-2; TRBD1 matches 9 bases. CDR3 sequence reads: CASSVGTGYGYTF. DNA for the CDR3: TGTGCCAGCAGTGTCGGGACAGGGTATGGCTACACCTTC.